Following are 13 T cell receptor beta chains from one sample sequenced in a study of control samples from healthy donors and cancer patients. Sequencing was performed with immunoSEQ multiplex PCR; in TCRdb, only in-frame clones are kept and a portion is missing. This sample contains roughly 190,000 clones. The sequenced sample consisted of blood. These receptors came from a woman between 25 and 40 years old in good health.

The chain has TRBV4-2 and TRBJ1-1; D is undetermined. Germline CDR1 and CDR2: LGHNA and YNFKEQ. The ends were cut back, 1 base at V and 8 bases at J, with 11 bases in the middle. This CDR3 has 13 amino acids. For the CDR3, the DNA is TGTGCCAGCAGCCAAGGGGCGGATTTAGAAGCTTTCTTT. It specifies CASSQGADLEAFF.

V usage is TRBV2 and J usage is TRBJ1-4, with TRBD1 as a possible D gene (5 bases). This CDR3 has 13 residues. The V and J ends lost 4 bases and 2 bases respectively, with 5 bases between them. The germline V gene encodes CDR1 SNHLY and CDR2 FYNNEI. CDR3 sequence reads: CASSAGTNEKLFF. CDR3 coding DNA: TGTGCCAGCAGTGCAGGGACTAATGAAAAACTGTTTTTT.

The gene calls are TRBV28 and TRBJ2-5, with 8 positions matching TRBD2. This CDR3 comprises 14 residues. Trimming removed 2 bases from V and 5 bases from J; junction bases left unmatched: 4. CDR1 is MDHEN and CDR2 is SYDVKM in the germline V gene. CDR3 amino acids: CASSLLAGGETQYF. The CDR3 DNA follows: TGTGCCAGCAGTTTACTAGCGGGCGGTGAGACCCAGTACTTC.

The genes are TRBV18 and TRBJ1-1, with TRBD1 as a possible D gene (6 bases). The CDR3 is 17 amino acids. CDR1 and CDR2 from the germline V gene are KGHSH and LQKENI. Trimming removed 0 bases at V and 1 base at J, with 15 bases between. CDR3 loop: CASSPPGGLGKNTEAFF. In nucleotides, the CDR3 is TGTGCCAGCTCACCACCTGGGGGGCTAGGGAAGAACACTGAAGCTTTCTTT.

A note on this clone: This specimen includes other DNA sequences encoding the same CDR3. V gene TRBV28 combines with J gene TRBJ1-6; D possibly corresponds to TRBD1 (5 bases). V lost 3 bases and J 0 bases, leaving 6 bases between the germline ends. Looked up from germline, CDR1 is MDHEN and CDR2 is SYDVKM. CDR3 length equals 15 residues. CDR3 sequence (DNA): TGTGCCAGCAGTTTTGGGGGCTCCTATAATTCACCCCTCCACTTT. Translating it yields CASSFGGSYNSPLHF.

The chain links TRBV2 to TRBJ2-7, with D perhaps matching TRBD1 (5 bases). CDR1 and CDR2 from the germline V gene are SNHLY and FYNNEI. The V and J ends lost 4 bases and 10 bases respectively, with 8 bases between them. The CDR3 sequence is 10 residues long. The chain's CDR3 is CASSGQGQYF. The DNA of the CDR3 is TGTGCCAGCAGTGGGCAGGGTCAGTACTTC. Full variable domain (rest looked up from reference TRBV2 and TRBJ2-7): EPEVTQTPSHQVTQMGQEVILRCVPISNHLYFYWYRQILGQKVEFLVSFYNNEISEKSEIFDDQFSVERPDGSNFTLKIRSTKLEDSAMYFCASSGQGQYFGPGTRLTVT.

The genes are TRBV7-9 and TRBJ2-1, with 8 nucleotides matching TRBD2. This CDR3 has 17 amino acids. V lost 5 bases, J lost 5 bases, and 14 bases stayed unmatched. Germline CDR1 and CDR2: SEHNR and FQNEAQ (reference sequence). Here the CDR3 reads CASSPRGGSGINNEQFF. The CDR3 DNA reads as TGTGCCAGCAGCCCCCGTGGGGGTAGCGGGATTAACAATGAGCAGTTCTTC.

The CDR3 DNA sequence: TGTGCCGCCCACAGAACTTTGAATTCACCCCTCCACTTT. Translating gives CAAHRTLNSPLHF. The rearrangement joins TRBV6-6 to TRBJ1-6; D remains unclear. Germline-derived CDR1 and CDR2 are MNHNY and SVGAGI (reference sequence). The CDR3 loop spans 13 amino acids. The V gene lost 11 bases and the J gene lost 7 bases, with 15 bases spanning the gap.

The DNA of the CDR3 is TGTGCCAGCAGTGTGTTGGGGGGAAATCAGCCCCAGCATTTT. Encoded protein: CASSVLGGNQPQHF. The chain joins TRBV27 to TRBJ1-5, with TRBD1 as a possible D gene (5 bases). The V and J ends lost 5 bases and 4 bases respectively, with 12 bases between them. The CDR3 has 14 residues. Germline lookup yields CDR1 MNHEY and CDR2 SMNVEV (reference sequence).

The chain links TRBV19 to TRBJ1-5, with D perhaps matching TRBD1 (6 bases). In germline, CDR1 is LNHDA, CDR2 SQIVND (reference sequence). The CDR3 contains 14 residues. V lost 6 bases, J lost 1 base, and 10 bases lay in between. CDR3 coding DNA: TGTGCCAGTAGCTACAGGGAGAGCAATCAGCCCCAGCATTTT. Encoded protein: CASSYRESNQPQHF.

This rearrangement joins TRBV28 to TRBJ1-4; 8 bases agree with TRBD1. With V trimmed by 5 bases and J by 8 bases, 7 bases remained unmatched. CDR1 is MDHEN and CDR2 is SYDVKM in the germline V gene. The CDR3 totals 14 residues. The CDR3: CASSPTGVWEKLFF. In DNA, the CDR3 is TGTGCCAGCAGTCCGACAGGGGTTTGGGAAAAACTGTTTTTT.

Points on this clone: At one end, the junction sequence differs from germline, possibly due to a read error. This chain joins TRBV4-1 and TRBJ2-7; unclear D gene. The CDR3 runs 15 residues. Germline V gives CDR1 MGHRA, CDR2 YSYEKL. The CDR3 protein is CASSQTLDTLDEQCF. In nucleotides, the CDR3 is TGCGCCAGCAGCCAAACACTGGATACCCTTGACGAGCAGTGCTTC.

The rearrangement uses TRBV11-3 and TRBJ2-2; D is unclear. The CDR3 runs 12 residues. Trimming cost V 2 bases and J 7 bases, with 5 bases left between them. The V gene's germline CDR1 is SGHNT and CDR2 YENEEA. DNA of the CDR3: TGTGCCAGCAGCTTACCTGGCGGGGAGCTGTTTTTT. Translation: CASSLPGGELFF.